The 4 T cell receptor beta chains below were found in one sample sequenced in a study of brain metastases from non-small cell lung cancer. Assay used: immunoSEQ multiplex PCR; TCRdb lists only in-frame clones, some missing. The sample holds about 350 clones, almost 95% seen once. The sequencing input was primary lung tumor tissue. The receptor set was obtained from a donor aged 40 or older with non-small cell lung cancer.

CDR3 sequence (DNA): TGTGCCAGCAGAGCAGGGAACCGAAACACTGAAGCTTTCTTT. Protein sequence: CASRAGNRNTEAFF. The chain links TRBV6-5 to TRBJ1-1, with D possibly being TRBD1 (5 bases). V was trimmed by 6 bases and J by 2 bases, leaving 13 bases between them. Germline-derived CDR1 and CDR2 are MNHEY and SVGAGI. The CDR3 is made up of 14 amino acids.

The CDR3 DNA is TGTGCCACTTCTTTCGGGCAAAAAGGGGATACGCAGTATTTT. Translating gives CATSFGQKGDTQYF. The V call is TRBV2, the J call TRBJ2-3; no definite D call. The CDR3 runs 14 residues. V dropped 10 bases and J dropped 6 bases, with 20 bases sitting between them. Germline V lookup: CDR1 SNHLY, CDR2 FYNNEI.

The chain joins TRBV28 to TRBJ1-2; 9 nucleotides align to TRBD1. Germline lookup yields CDR1 MDHEN and CDR2 SYDVKM. Trimming took 4 bases from V and 10 from J; bases not matched to a gene: 7. This CDR3 spans 13 amino acids. CDR3 residues: CASSSDRGVDYTF. The CDR3, as DNA: TGTGCCAGCAGTTCGGACAGGGGTGTGGACTACACCTTC.

The genes are TRBV20-1 and TRBJ2-7, with D unresolved. V was cut by 6 bases and J by 3 bases, with 9 bases left in between. The CDR3 is 11 residues long. The germline V gene has CDR1 DFQATT and CDR2 SNEGSKA (reference sequence). CDR3 bases: TGCAGTGCCCAGAAGGGCTACGAGCAGTACTTC. Protein: CSAQKGYEQYF.